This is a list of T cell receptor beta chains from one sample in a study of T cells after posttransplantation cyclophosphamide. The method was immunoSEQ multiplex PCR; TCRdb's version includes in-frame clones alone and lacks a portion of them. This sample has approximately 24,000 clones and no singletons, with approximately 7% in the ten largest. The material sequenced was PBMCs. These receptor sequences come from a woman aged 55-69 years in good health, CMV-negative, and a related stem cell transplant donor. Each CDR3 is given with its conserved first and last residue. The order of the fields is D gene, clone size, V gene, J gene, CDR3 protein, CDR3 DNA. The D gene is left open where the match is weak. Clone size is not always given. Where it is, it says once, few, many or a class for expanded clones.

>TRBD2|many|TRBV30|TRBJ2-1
CAWRLAGTRDEQFF
TGTGCCTGGAGACTAGCGGGGACTAGGGATGAGCAGTTCTTC
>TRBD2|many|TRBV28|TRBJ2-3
CASTVAGLAGSTDTQYF
TGTGCCAGCACAGTTGCAGGACTAGCGGGATCCACAGATACGCAGTATTTT
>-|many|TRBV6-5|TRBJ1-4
CASSLSGRGEKLFF
TGTGCCAGCAGTTTGTCAGGGAGGGGTGAAAAACTGTTTTTT
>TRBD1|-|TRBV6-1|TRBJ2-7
CASRPFGTGPYEQYF
TGTGCCAGCAGGCCCTTCGGGACAGGGCCCTACGAGCAGTACTTC
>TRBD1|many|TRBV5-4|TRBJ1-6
CASSEHRGGNSPLHF
TGTGCCAGCAGCGAGCACAGGGGTGGAAATTCACCCCTCCACTTT
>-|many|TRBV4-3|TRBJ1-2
CASSQDSRVGYTF
TGCGCCAGCAGCCAAGATAGCAGGGTTGGCTACACCTTC
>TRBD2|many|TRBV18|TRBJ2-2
CASSPRLAGDANTGELFF
TGTGCCAGCTCACCGAGACTAGCGGGTGACGCGAACACCGGGGAGCTGTTTTTT
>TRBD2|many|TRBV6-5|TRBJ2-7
CASSYSLSGAAYEQYF
TGTGCCAGCAGTTACTCCCTTAGCGGGGCAGCCTACGAGCAGTACTTC
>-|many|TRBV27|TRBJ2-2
CASSFQAGRLFF
TGTGCCAGCAGTTTTCAAGCGGGCCGACTGTTTTTT
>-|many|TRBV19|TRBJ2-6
CASTHRVPGANVLTF
TGTGCCAGCACTCACAGGGTACCTGGGGCCAACGTCCTGACTTTC
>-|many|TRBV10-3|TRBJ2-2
CAISQASNTGELFF
TGTGCCATCAGCCAGGCAAGCAACACCGGGGAGCTGTTTTTT
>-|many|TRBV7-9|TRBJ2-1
CASSLVAGTGHEQFF
TGTGCCAGCAGCTTAGTCGCGGGGACCGGCCATGAGCAGTTCTTC
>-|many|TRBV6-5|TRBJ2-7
CASSYSTAFRDEQYF
TGTGCCAGCAGTTACTCGACAGCCTTTAGAGACGAGCAGTACTTC
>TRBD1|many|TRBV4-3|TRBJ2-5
CASSREPPGQDQIPYF
TGCGCCAGCAGCCGGGAGCCTCCGGGACAGGACCAGATCCCCTACTTC
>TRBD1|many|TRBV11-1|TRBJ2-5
CASGRQGIETQYF
TGTGCCAGCGGCCGACAGGGGATCGAGACCCAGTACTTC
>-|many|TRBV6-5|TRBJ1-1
CASSSFFTGLNTEAFF
TGTGCCAGCAGTTCCTTCTTCACTGGACTTAACACTGAAGCTTTCTTT
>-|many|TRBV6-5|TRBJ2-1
CASSYQGFGEQFF
TGTGCCAGCAGTTACCAGGGTTTCGGTGAGCAGTTCTTC
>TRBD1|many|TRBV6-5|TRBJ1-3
CASRRTGDPGNTIYF
TGTGCCAGCAGACGGACAGGGGATCCTGGAAACACCATATATTTT
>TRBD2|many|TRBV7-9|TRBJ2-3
CASSALAGESTDTQYF
TGTGCCAGCAGCGCCCTAGCGGGGGAGAGCACAGATACGCAGTATTTT
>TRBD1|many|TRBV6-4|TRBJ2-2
CASSPGTGDTGELFF
TGTGCCAGCAGCCCCGGGACAGGCGACACCGGGGAGCTGTTTTTT
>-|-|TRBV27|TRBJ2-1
CASSPREPRPYNEQFF
TGTGCCAGCAGCCCCCGGGAGCCGCGGCCCTACAATGAGCAGTTCTTC
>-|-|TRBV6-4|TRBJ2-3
CASSPSSSDTQYF
TGTGCCAGCAGCCCTAGCTCCTCAGATACGCAGTATTTT